Following are 5 T cell receptor beta chains from one sample sequenced in a study of T-cell reconstitution after alpha-beta-depleted transplantation in children. Unique molecular identifiers were incorporated into the prepared TCRbeta library. TCRdb itself ran the PCR reads through MiXCR, one entry per CDR3 protein. Here the sample spans a few hundred thousand distinct CDR3 sequences, roughly a tenth being singletons. This sample comprised PBMCs from the stem cell graft donor, obtained from the stem cell graft. The receptor source for this set is a human donor who donated a stem cell graft to a child with SCID.

There are many counts of this clonotype. The chain links TRBV7-2 to TRBJ1-6; TRBD1 matches at 9 bases. The CDR3 is made up of 15 amino acids. The V segment lost 5 bases and the J segment 10 bases; nucleotides outside the gene matches: 9. Germline-derived CDR1 and CDR2 are SGHTA and FQGNSA. The CDR3 loop reads CASSNGTGWESPLHF. The CDR3, as DNA: TGTGCCAGCAGCAACGGGACAGGGTGGGAGTCACCCCTCCACTTT.

This clonotype was recorded at least ten times. The chain carries TRBV7-8 and TRBJ2-5; D not resolved. CDR1 is SGHVS and CDR2 is FQNEAQ in the germline V gene. V was cut by 7 bases and J by 2 bases, with 8 bases left in between. This CDR3 has 12 amino acids. The CDR3 coding sequence is TGTGCCAGCATGCGGCCACAAGAGACCCAGTACTTC. Translated: CASMRPQETQYF.

This chain joins TRBV6-2 or TRBV6-3 and TRBJ1-1, with D perhaps TRBD1 (5 bases). V dropped 6 bases and J dropped 5 bases, with 7 bases sitting between them. Germline V gene sequence: CDR1 MNHEY, CDR2 SVGEGT. The CDR3 is 11 residues long. The CDR3 region is CASSRVTEAFF. The CDR3 bases are TGTGCCAGCAGCAGGGTGACTGAAGCTTTCTTT.

This clonotype appeared many times. The rearrangement uses TRBV7-9 and TRBJ1-1; possibly TRBD1 for D (5 bases). Germline lookup yields CDR1 SEHNR and CDR2 FQNEAQ (reference sequence). This CDR3 has 16 residues. V dropped 0 bases and J dropped 0 bases, with 11 bases sitting between them. CDR3 DNA: TGTGCCAGCAGCTTAGCTCCATGGGGCATGAACACTGAAGCTTTCTTT. Protein product: CASSLAPWGMNTEAFF.

This clonotype occurred many times. This sequence joins TRBV6-5 and TRBJ2-1, with a possible D match to TRBD1 (5 bases). The CDR3 runs to 14 residues. The V gene lost 10 bases and the J gene lost 1 base, with 14 bases spanning the gap. The germline V gene encodes CDR1 MNHEY and CDR2 SVGAGI. The CDR3 loop reads CATAQGSSYNEQFF. The CDR3 DNA is TGTGCCACCGCCCAGGGAAGTTCCTACAATGAGCAGTTCTTC.